This T cell receptor beta chain originates from a study of regulatory T cells in long-lasting Graves disease. Study-level results: Persistent disease favored TRBV28, TRBJ1-2 and TRBJ2-5.

The CDR3 length is 14 residues. V dropped 4 bases and J dropped 4; count of bases not matched to a gene: 6. This clonotype was counted a few times. Its antigen is unknown. Researchers made TCR beta libraries by using iRepertoire HTBI primers and running Arm-PCR on CDR3 regions. MiXCR was run by TCRdb on the multiplex PCR reads, yielding one entry per CDR3 protein. Of hundreds of thousands of distinct CDR3 sequences listed, 20% to 25% are singletons. Noted time point: persistent/refractory GD, antithyroid drugs over 5 years with positive TRAb. Construction of the TCR library relied on RNA isolated from PBMCs. Patients of an endocrinology department in Xi'an, China, were included.

The J gene is TRBJ2-5, the V gene TRBV12-3 or TRBV12-4, with 7 bases matching TRBD1. This receptor was identified in a female donor with Graves disease. This material consisted of peripheral blood mononuclear cells (PBMCs), taken when the disease was refractory, from a patient treated with antithyroid drugs. Written as DNA, the CDR3 is TGTGCCAGCAGTTCGACAGGGACATCAGAGACCCAGTACTTC. It yields the protein CASSSTGTSETQYF.